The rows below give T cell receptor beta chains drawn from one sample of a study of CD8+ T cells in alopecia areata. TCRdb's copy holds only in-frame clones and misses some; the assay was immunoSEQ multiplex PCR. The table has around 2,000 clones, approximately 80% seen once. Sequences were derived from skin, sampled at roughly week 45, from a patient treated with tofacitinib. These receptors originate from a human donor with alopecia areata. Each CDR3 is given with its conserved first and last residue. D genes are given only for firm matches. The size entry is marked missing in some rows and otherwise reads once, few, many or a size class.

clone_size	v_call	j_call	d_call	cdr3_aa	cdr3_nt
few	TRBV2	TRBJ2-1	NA	CASSETRATNNEQFF	TGTGCCAGCAGTGAAACTAGAGCGACGAACAATGAGCAGTTCTTC
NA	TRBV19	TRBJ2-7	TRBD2	CASSPLAGRSSYEQYF	TGTGCCAGTAGTCCATTAGCGGGGAGGAGCTCCTACGAGCAGTACTTC
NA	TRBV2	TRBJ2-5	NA	CASSGQRQDKETQYF	TGTGCCAGCAGTGGCCAGAGGCAGGACAAAGAGACCCAGTACTTC
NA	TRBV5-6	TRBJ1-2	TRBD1	CASSYPKGASTNYGYTF	TGTGCCAGCAGCTACCCAAAGGGGGCTTCGACTAACTATGGCTACACCTTC
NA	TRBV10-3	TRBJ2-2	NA	CAISVTAGAVTGELFF	TGTGCCATCAGTGTTACGGCGGGGGCGGTCACCGGGGAGCTGTTTTTT
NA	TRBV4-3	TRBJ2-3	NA	CASSQRLADTQYF	TGCGCCAGCAGCCAACGACTAGCAGATACGCAGTATTTT
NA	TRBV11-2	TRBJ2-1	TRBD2	CASSAGTRGFF	TGTGCCAGCAGCGCGGGGACTAGAGGTTTCTTC
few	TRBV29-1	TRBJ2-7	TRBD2	CSYGLGREQYF	TGCAGCTATGGACTAGGCCGCGAGCAGTACTTC
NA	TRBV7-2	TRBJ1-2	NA	CASSLAGKSGGGYTF	TGTGCCAGCAGCTTAGCCGGGAAATCGGGCGGTGGCTACACCTTC
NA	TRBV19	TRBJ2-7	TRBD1	CASRDRGGYEQYF	TGTGCCAGCCGGGACAGGGGCGGCTACGAGCAGTACTTC
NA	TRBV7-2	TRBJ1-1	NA	CASSRSWANTEAFF	TGTGCCAGCAGCCGCTCGTGGGCGAACACTGAAGCTTTCTTT
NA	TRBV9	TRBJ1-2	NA	CASSPPGPKANYGYTF	TGTGCCAGCAGCCCCCCGGGACCGAAAGCTAACTATGGCTACACCTTC
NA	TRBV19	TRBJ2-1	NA	CASSISARTDEQFF	TGTGCCAGTAGTATTTCCGCCAGGACGGATGAGCAGTTCTTC
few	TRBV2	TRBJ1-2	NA	CATADSTYGYTF	TGTGCCACCGCGGACAGTACCTATGGCTACACCTTC
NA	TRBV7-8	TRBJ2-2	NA	CASSFLALRGRLAGELFF	TGTGCCAGCAGCTTCCTTGCCTTGCGGGGGCGTCTCGCCGGGGAGCTGTTTTTT
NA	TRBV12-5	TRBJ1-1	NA	CASGRTLGQGNLMNTEAFF	TGTGCTAGTGGTCGCACCTTAGGGCAGGGAAATCTAATGAACACTGAAGCTTTCTTT
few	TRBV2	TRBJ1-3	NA	CASSWSGGADFSGNTIYF	TGTGCCAGCAGTTGGAGTGGTGGGGCGGACTTCTCTGGAAACACCATATATTTT
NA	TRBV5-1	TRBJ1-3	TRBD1	CASSPGVPGQAKLLSGNTIYF	TGCGCCAGCAGCCCAGGAGTTCCAGGACAGGCGAAACTGCTCTCTGGAAACACCATATATTTT
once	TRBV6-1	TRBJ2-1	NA	CASSHGDEQFF	TGTGCCAGCAGCCACGGGGATGAGCAGTTCTTC
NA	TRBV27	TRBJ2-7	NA	CASSLRGFWDEQYF	TGTGCCAGCAGTTTAAGGGGTTTTTGGGACGAGCAGTACTTC
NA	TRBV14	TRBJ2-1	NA	CASSRGRGLANEQFF	TGTGCCAGCAGCCGAGGGCGGGGGCTTGCAAATGAGCAGTTCTTC
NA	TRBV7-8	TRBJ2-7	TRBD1	CASSSYRDRGYEQYF	TGTGCCAGCAGCTCCTACCGGGACAGGGGCTACGAGCAGTACTTC
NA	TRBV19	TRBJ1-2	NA	CASSIGGSYGYTF	TGTGCCAGTAGTATCGGAGGCTCCTATGGCTACACCTTC
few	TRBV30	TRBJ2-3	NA	CAWSSGERETDTQYF	TGTGCCTGGTCTTCAGGAGAGAGGGAAACAGATACGCAGTATTTT
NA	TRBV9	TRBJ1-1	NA	CASRPTGITANTEAFF	TGTGCCAGCAGGCCAACAGGGATTACGGCGAACACTGAAGCTTTCTTT
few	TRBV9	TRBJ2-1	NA	CASSVTVGSRSYNEQFF	TGTGCCAGCAGCGTAACTGTCGGGAGTCGCTCCTACAATGAGCAGTTCTTC
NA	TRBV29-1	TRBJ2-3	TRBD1	CSFSPTGVTSTDTQYF	TGCAGCTTCAGCCCGACAGGGGTTACTAGCACAGATACGCAGTATTTT
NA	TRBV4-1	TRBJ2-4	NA	CASSQEWQGGNIQYF	TGCGCCAGCAGCCAAGAATGGCAGGGCGGCAACATTCAGTACTTC
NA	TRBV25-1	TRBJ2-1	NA	CASSPGLAYNEQFF	TGTGCCAGCAGCCCGGGACTGGCTTACAATGAGCAGTTCTTC
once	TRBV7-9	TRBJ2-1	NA	CASAERGPDNEQFF	TGTGCCAGCGCCGAACGGGGGCCAGACAATGAGCAGTTCTTC
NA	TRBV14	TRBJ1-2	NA	CASTRGGNYGYTF	TGTGCCAGCACTCGGGGGGGGAACTATGGCTACACCTTC
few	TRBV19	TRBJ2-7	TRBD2	CASSPLAGRSSYEQYF	TGTGCCAGTAGTCCATTAGCGGGGAGGAGCTCCTACGAGCAGTACTTC
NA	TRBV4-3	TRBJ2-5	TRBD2	CASSPGLADKETQYF	TGCGCCAGCAGCCCGGGACTAGCGGATAAGGAGACCCAGTACTTC
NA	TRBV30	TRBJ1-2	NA	CAWSGHNQLGYGYTF	TGTGCCTGGAGTGGCCATAACCAACTCGGCTATGGCTACACCTTC
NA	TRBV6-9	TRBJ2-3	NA	CASRTDTQYF	TGTGCCAGCCGCACAGATACGCAGTATTTT
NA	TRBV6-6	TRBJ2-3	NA	CASSYGGAPSTDTQYF	TGTGCCAGCAGTTACGGGGGGGCTCCTAGCACAGATACGCAGTATTTT
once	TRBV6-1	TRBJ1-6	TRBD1	CASSPNRGSNSPLHF	TGTGCCAGCAGCCCGAACAGGGGAAGCAACTCACCCCTCCACTTT
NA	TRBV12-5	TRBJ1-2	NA	CASGSYRGADGYTF	TGTGCTAGTGGTTCTTATAGGGGCGCTGATGGCTACACCTTC
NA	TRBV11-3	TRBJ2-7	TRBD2	CASSSLAGGRKGVYEQYF	TGTGCCAGCAGCTCCCTAGCGGGGGGCCGGAAGGGGGTCTACGAGCAGTACTTC
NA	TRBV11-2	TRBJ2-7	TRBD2	CASTSGTSSYEQYF	TGTGCCAGCACCTCCGGGACTAGCTCCTACGAGCAGTACTTC
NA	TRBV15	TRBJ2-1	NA	CATSRDGVGYNEQFF	TGTGCCACCAGCAGAGATGGAGTAGGGTACAATGAGCAGTTCTTC
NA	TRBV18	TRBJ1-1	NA	CASSPKGGGTEAFF	TGTGCCAGCTCACCGAAAGGGGGGGGCACTGAAGCTTTCTTT
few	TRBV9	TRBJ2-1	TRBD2	CASSVGGRGGYNEQFF	TGTGCCAGCAGCGTAGGGGGGCGGGGGGGATACAATGAGCAGTTCTTC
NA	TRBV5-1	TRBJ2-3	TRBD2	CASSLGGLATDTQYF	TGCGCCAGCAGCTTGGGCGGACTAGCGACAGATACGCAGTATTTT
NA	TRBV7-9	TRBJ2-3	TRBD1	CASSLPGQGPSQYF	TGTGCCAGCAGCTTGCCGGGACAGGGGCCCAGTCAGTATTTT
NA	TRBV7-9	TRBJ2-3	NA	CASRWRTDTQYF	TGTGCCAGCAGATGGAGGACAGATACGCAGTATTTT
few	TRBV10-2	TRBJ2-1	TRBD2	CASRDRGSGAYNEQFF	TGCGCCAGCAGGGATAGGGGTAGCGGGGCTTACAATGAGCAGTTCTTC
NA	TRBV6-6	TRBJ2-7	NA	CASSYWVRFYEQYF	TGTGCCAGCAGTTACTGGGTCAGGTTCTACGAGCAGTACTTC
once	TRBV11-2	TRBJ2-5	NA	CASSPFTETQYF	TGTGCCAGCAGCCCATTCACAGAGACCCAGTACTTC
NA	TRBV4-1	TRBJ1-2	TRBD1	CASSHLTGDGYTF	TGCGCCAGCAGCCACCTGACAGGGGATGGCTACACCTTC